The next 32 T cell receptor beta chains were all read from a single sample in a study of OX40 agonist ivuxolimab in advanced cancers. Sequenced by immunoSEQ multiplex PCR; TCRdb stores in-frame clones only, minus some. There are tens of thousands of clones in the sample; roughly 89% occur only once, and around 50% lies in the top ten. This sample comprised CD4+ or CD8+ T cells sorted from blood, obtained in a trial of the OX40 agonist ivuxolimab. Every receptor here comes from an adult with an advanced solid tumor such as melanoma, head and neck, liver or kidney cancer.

The CDR3 here is CTAQGLPGEQYF. The CDR3 DNA reads as TGCACCGCACAGGGCCTTCCCGGGGAGCAGTACTTC. The gene calls are TRBV29-1 and TRBJ2-7; tentative D call: TRBD1 (6 bases). CDR3 length: 12 residues. Germline CDR1 is SQVTM and CDR2 is ANQGSEA.

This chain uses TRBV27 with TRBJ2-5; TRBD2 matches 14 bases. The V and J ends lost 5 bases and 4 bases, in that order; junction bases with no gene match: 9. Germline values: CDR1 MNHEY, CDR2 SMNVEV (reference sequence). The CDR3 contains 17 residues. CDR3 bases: TGTGCCAGCAGTAATCAGTGGACTAGCGGGGGGCTAGAGACCCAGTACTTC. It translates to CASSNQWTSGGLETQYF.

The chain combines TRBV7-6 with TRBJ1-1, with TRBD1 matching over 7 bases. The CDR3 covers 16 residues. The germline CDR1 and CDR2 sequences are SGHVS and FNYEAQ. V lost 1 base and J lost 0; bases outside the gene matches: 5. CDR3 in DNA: TGTGCCAGCAGCTTAGGGACAGGTATTATGAACACTGAAGCTTTCTTT. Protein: CASSLGTGIMNTEAFF. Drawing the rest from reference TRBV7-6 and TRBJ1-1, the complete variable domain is GAGVSQSPRYKVTKRGQDVALRCDPISGHVSLYWYRQALGQGPEFLTYFNYEAQQDKSGLPNDRFSAERPEGSISTLTIQRTEQRDSAMYRCASSLGTGIMNTEAFFGQGTRLTVV.

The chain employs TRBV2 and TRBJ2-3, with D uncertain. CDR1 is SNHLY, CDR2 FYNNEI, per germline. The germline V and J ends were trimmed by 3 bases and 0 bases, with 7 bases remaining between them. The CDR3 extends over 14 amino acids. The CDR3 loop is CASSEGRSTDTQYF. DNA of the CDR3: TGTGCCAGCAGTGAGGGTAGGAGCACAGATACGCAGTATTTT.

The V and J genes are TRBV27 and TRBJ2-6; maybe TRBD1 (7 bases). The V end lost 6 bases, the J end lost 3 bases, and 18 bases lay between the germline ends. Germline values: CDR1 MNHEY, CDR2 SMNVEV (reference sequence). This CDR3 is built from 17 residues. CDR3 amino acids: CASRWAGGFGGANVLTF. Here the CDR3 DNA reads TGTGCCAGCAGGTGGGCAGGGGGGTTCGGTGGGGCCAACGTCCTGACTTTC.

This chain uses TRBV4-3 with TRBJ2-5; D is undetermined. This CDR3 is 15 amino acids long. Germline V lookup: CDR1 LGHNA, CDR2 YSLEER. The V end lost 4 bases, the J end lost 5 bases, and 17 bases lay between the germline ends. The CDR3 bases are TGCGCCAGCAGCCCCGATGGTAGTAAACGGGAGACCCAGTACTTC. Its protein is CASSPDGSKRETQYF.

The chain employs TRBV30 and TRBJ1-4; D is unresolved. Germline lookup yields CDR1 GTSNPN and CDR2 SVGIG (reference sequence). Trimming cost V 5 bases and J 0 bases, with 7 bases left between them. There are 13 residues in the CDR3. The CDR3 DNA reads TGTGCCTGGGAGTCAGCAACTAATGAAAAACTGTTTTTT. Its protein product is CAWESATNEKLFF.

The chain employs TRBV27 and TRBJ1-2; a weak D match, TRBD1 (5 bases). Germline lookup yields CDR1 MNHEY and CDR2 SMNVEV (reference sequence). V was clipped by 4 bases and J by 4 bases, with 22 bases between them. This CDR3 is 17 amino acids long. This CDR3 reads CASSSAAGPPKGYGYTF. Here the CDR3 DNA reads TGTGCCAGCAGTTCCGCGGCAGGGCCCCCAAAGGGCTATGGCTACACCTTC.

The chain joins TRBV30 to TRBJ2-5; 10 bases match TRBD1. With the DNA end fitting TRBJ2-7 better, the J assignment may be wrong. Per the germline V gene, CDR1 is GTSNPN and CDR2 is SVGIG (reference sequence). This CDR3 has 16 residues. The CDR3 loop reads CAWGNPRDRGSYEQYF. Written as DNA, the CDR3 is TGTGCCTGGGGGAACCCCCGGGACAGGGGTTCCTACGAGCAGTACTTC.

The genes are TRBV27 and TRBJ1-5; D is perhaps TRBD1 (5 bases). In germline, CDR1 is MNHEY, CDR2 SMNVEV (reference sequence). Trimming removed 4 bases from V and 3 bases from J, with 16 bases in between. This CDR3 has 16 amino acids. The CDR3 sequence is CASSSRGGVYNQPQHF. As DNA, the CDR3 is TGTGCCAGCAGTTCCCGGGGAGGGGTTTACAATCAGCCCCAGCATTTT.

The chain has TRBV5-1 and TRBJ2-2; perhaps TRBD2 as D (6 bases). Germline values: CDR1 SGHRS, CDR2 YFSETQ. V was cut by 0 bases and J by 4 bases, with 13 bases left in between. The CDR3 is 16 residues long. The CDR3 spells CASSLGGGPLTGELFF. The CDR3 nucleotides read TGCGCCAGCAGCTTGGGAGGAGGGCCGCTCACCGGGGAGCTGTTTTTT.

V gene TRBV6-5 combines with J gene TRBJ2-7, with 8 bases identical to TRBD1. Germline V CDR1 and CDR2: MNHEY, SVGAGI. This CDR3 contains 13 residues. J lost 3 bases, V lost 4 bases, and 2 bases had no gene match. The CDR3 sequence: CASSSGQGYEQYF. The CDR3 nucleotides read TGTGCCAGCAGTTCCGGACAGGGCTACGAGCAGTACTTC.

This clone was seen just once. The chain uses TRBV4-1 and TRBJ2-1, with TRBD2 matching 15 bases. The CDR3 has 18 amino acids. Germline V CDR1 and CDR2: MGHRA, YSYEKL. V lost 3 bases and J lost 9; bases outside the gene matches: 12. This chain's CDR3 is CASSQPFRTSGGAGEQFF. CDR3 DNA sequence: TGCGCCAGCAGCCAGCCTTTCCGGACTAGCGGGGGGGCCGGTGAGCAGTTCTTC.

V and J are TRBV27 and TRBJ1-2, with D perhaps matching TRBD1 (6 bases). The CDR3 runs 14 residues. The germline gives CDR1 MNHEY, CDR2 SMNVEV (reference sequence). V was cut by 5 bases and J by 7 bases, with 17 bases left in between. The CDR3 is CASSRDGTTFGYTF. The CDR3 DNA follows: TGTGCCAGCAGTCGAGACGGGACAACATTTGGCTACACCTTC.

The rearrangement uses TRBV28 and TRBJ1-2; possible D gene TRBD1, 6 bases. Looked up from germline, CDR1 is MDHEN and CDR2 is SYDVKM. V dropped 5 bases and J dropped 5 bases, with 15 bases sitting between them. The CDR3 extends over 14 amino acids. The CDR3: CASSPVQGGYGYTF. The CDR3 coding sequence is TGTGCCAGCAGTCCAGTACAGGGCGGATATGGCTACACCTTC.

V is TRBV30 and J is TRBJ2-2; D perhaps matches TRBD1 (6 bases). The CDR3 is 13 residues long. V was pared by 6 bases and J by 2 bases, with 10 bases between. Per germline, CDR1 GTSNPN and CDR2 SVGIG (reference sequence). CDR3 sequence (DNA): TGTGCCTGCCTGGGACAAAACACCGGGGAGCTGTTTTTT. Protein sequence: CACLGQNTGELFF.

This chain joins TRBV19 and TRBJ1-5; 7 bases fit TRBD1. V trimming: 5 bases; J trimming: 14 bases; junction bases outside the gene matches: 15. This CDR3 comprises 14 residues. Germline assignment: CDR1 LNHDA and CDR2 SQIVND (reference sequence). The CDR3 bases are TGTGCCAGTAGTCAATACAGGGGCTACTATCTCGAGCATTTT. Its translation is CASSQYRGYYLEHF.

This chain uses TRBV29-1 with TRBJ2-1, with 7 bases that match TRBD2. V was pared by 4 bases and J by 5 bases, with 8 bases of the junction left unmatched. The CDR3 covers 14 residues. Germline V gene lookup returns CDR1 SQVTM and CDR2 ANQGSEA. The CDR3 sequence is CSVGELRGNNEQFF. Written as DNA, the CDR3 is TGCAGCGTTGGCGAGTTGCGGGGGAACAATGAGCAGTTCTTC.

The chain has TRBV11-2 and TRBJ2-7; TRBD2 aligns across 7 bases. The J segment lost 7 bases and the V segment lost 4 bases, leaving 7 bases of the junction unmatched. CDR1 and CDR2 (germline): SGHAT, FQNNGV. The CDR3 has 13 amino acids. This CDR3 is CASSSGLRGEQYF. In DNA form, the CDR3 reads TGTGCCAGCAGCTCTGGACTGCGGGGGGAGCAGTACTTC.

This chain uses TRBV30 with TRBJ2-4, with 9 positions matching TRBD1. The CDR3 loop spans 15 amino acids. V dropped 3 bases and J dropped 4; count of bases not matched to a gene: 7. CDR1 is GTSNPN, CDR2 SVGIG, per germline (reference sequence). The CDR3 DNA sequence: TGTGCCTGGAGGACCACCGGGACAGGGAAAAACATTCAGTACTTC. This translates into CAWRTTGTGKNIQYF.

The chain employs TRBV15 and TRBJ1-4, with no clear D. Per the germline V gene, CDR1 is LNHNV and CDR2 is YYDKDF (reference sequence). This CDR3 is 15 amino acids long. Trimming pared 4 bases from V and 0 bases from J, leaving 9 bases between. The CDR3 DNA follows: TGTGCCACCAGCATGCCGCATGCAACTAATGAAAAACTGTTTTTT. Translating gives CATSMPHATNEKLFF.

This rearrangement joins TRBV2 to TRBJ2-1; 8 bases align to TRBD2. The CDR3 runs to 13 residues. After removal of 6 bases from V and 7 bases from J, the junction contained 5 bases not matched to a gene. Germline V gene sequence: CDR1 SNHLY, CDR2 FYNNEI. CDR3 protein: CASSGLAQNEQFF. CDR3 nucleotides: TGTGCCAGCAGCGGACTAGCTCAGAATGAGCAGTTCTTC.

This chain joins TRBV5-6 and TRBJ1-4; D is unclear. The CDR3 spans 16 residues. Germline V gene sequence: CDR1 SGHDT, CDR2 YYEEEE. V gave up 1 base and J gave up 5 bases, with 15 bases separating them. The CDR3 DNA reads TGTGCCAGCAGCTTGACACAACGGATAGAGAATGAAAAACTGTTTTTT. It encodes CASSLTQRIENEKLFF. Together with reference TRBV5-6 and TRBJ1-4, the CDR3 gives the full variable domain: DAGVTQSPTHLIKTRGQQVTLRCSPKSGHDTVSWYQQALGQGPQFIFQYYEEEERQRGNFPDRFSGHQFPNYSSELNVNALLLGDSALYLCASSLTQRIENEKLFFGSGTQLSVL.

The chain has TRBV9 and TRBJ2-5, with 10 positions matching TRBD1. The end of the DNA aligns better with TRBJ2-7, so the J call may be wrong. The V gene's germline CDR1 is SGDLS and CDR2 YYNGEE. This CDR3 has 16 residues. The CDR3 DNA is TGTGCCAGCAGCGTAGATCCTGGGACAGGGGACTACGAGCAGTACTTC. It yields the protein CASSVDPGTGDYEQYF.

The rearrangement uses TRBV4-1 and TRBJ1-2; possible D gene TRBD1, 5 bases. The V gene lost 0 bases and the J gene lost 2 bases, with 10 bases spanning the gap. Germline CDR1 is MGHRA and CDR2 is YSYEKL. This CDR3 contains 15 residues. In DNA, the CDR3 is TGCGCCAGCAGCCAAGATCGGGGCGGGAACTATGGCTACACCTTC. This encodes CASSQDRGGNYGYTF.

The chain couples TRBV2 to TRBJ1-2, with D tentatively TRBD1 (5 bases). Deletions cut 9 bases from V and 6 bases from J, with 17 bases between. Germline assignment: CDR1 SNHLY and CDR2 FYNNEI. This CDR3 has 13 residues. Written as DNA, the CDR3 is TGTGCCAGGGATCGCAGGGTCGGGGATGGCTACACCTTC. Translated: CARDRRVGDGYTF.

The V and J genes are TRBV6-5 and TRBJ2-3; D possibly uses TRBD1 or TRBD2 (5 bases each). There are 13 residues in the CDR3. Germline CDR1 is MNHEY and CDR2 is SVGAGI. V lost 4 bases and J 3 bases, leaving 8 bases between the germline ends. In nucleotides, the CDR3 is TGTGCCAGCAGTTTGAGGGGAACAGATACGCAGTATTTT. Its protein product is CASSLRGTDTQYF.

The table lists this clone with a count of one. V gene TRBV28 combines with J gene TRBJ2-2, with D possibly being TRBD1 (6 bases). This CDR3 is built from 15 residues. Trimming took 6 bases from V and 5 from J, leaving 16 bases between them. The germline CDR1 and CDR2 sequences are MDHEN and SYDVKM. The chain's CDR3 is CASSLTGTGTGELFF. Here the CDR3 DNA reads TGTGCCAGCAGCCTGACAGGCACAGGTACCGGGGAGCTGTTTTTT.

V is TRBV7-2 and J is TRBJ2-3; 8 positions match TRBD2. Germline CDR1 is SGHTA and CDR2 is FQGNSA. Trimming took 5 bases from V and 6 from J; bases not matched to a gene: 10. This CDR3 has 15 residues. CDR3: CASSKAGASEDTQYF. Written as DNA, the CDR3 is TGTGCCAGCAGCAAAGCGGGGGCCTCCGAGGATACGCAGTATTTT.

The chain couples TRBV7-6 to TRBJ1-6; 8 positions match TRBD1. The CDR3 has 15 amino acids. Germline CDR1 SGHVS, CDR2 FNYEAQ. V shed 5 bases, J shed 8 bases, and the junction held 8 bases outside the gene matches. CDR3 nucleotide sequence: TGTGCCAGCAGCCTCGGACAGGGTACGGATTCACCCCTCCACTTT. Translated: CASSLGQGTDSPLHF.

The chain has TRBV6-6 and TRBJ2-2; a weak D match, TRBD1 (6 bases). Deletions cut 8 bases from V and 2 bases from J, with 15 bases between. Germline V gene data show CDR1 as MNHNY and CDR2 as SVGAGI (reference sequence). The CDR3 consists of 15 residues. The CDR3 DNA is TGTGCCAGCGTAATACCGGGACATAACACCGGGGAGCTGTTTTTT. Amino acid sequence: CASVIPGHNTGELFF.

CDR3 sequence (DNA): TGTGCCAGCAGCTTGACGAACGGCGAGCAGTACTTC. The encoded protein is CASSLTNGEQYF. This chain links TRBV7-9 with TRBJ2-7; D is unresolved. V lost 3 bases, J lost 6 bases, and 9 bases lay in between. The CDR3 is made up of 12 amino acids. Germline values: CDR1 SEHNR, CDR2 FQNEAQ (reference sequence).